The subject of this entry is one T cell receptor beta chain. In germline, CDR1 is SGHAT, CDR2 FQNNGV. The CDR3 runs 18 residues. The trim removed 4 bases at V and 3 bases at J, leaving 10 bases unmatched. These data belong to a study of response to subunit inactivated influenza vaccine. TCRdb fed the RT-PCR reads into MiXCR, producing one record per CDR3 protein. Of just over 300,000 distinct CDR3 sequences listed, about a fifth are singletons. This chain connects TRBV11-2 to TRBJ2-1, with 12 bases matching TRBD2. Sample: PBMCs from blood, taken less than 22 months after vaccination. This sequence was found in a man aged 45 to 70 who received an inactivated influenza vaccine. The CDR3 nucleotides are TGTGCCAGCAGCTCCGCCAGGACTAGCGGGAAACTCTACAATGAGCAGTTCTTC. This codes for CASSSARTSGKLYNEQFF.